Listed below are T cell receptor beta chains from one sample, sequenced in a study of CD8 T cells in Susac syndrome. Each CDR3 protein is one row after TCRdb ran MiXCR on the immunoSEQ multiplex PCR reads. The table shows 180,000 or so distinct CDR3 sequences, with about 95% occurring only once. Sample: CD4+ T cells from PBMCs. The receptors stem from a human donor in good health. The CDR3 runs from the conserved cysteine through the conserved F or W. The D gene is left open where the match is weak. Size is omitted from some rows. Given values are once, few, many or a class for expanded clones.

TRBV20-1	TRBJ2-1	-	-	CSARLRDRNEQFF	TGCAGTGCCCGCCTTCGGGACCGAAATGAGCAGTTCTTC
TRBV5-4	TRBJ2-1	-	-	CASSSGTNDNEQFF	TGTGCCAGCAGCTCCGGGACCAACGACAATGAGCAGTTCTTC
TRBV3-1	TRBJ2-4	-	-	CASSQELGRVGKNIQYF	TGTGCCAGCAGCCAAGAATTGGGACGGGTGGGCAAAAACATTCAGTACTTC
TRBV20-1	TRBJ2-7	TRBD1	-	CSATDRYYEQYF	TGCAGTGCGACGGACAGGTACTACGAGCAGTACTTC
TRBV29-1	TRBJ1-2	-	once	CSASKGGDYGYTF	TGCAGCGCCTCGAAGGGGGGGGACTATGGCTACACCTTC
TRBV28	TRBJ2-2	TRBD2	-	CASKAGGANTGELFF	TGTGCCAGTAAAGCGGGAGGGGCGAACACCGGGGAGCTGTTTTTT
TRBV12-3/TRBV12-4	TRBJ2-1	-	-	CANTQGINNEQFF	TGTGCCAACACCCAGGGGATCAACAATGAGCAGTTCTTC
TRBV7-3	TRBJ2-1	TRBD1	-	CASSPGQSNEQFF	TGTGCCAGCAGCCCGGGACAGAGCAATGAGCAGTTCTTC
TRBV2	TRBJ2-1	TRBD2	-	CASRITGLVGNEQFF	TGTGCCAGCAGGATAACGGGACTAGTGGGCAATGAGCAGTTCTTC
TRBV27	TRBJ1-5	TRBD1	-	CASSYRGRNQPQHF	TGTGCCAGCAGTTACAGGGGGAGGAATCAGCCCCAGCATTTT
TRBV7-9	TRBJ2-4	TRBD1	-	CASSLEGQSYF	TGTGCCAGCAGCTTAGAGGGACAGTCGTACTTC
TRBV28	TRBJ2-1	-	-	CASSFISGAYNEQFF	TGTGCCAGCAGTTTCATCTCAGGGGCCTACAATGAGCAGTTCTTC
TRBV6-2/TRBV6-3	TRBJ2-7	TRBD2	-	CASSYSGTSGSLQYF	TGTGCCAGCAGTTACTCCGGGACTAGCGGGAGTCTGCAGTACTTC
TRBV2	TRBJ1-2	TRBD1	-	CASRPTGFYGYTF	TGTGCCAGCAGACCGACAGGGTTCTATGGCTACACCTTC
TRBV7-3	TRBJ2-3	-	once	CASSLNRADTQYF	TGTGCCAGCAGCTTGAATAGAGCAGATACGCAGTATTTT
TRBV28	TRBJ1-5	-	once	CASRSDSNQPQHF	TGTGCCAGCAGGTCGGACAGCAATCAGCCCCAGCATTTT
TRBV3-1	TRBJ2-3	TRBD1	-	CASSRTDRGDTQYF	TGTGCCAGCAGCCGCACGGACAGGGGGGATACGCAGTATTTT
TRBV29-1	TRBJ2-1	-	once	CSVELGRADEQFF	TGCAGCGTTGAATTGGGCCGAGCGGATGAGCAGTTCTTC
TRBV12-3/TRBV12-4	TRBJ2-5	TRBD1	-	CASSPGQGQETQYF	TGTGCCAGCAGCCCCGGACAGGGGCAAGAGACCCAGTACTTC
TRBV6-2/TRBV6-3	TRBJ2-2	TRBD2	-	CASSHVGSAGGTGELFF	TGTGCCAGCAGCCATGTGGGGTCAGCGGGGGGCACCGGGGAGCTGTTTTTT
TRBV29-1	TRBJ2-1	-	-	CSAGTTRGNEQFF	TGCAGCGCCGGGACAACAAGAGGCAATGAGCAGTTCTTC
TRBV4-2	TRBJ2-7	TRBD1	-	CASSLGDSSRQYF	TGTGCCAGCAGCCTAGGGGACAGTTCGCGGCAGTACTTC
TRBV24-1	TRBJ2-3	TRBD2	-	CATSEGLAFTDTQYF	TGTGCCACCAGTGAAGGACTAGCGTTCACAGATACGCAGTATTTT
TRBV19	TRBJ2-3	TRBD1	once	CASSMQRTGGGTQYF	TGTGCCAGTAGTATGCAAAGGACAGGGGGTGGTACGCAGTATTTT
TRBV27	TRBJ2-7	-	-	CASSLAASVPSEQYF	TGTGCCAGCAGTTTGGCGGCTAGCGTTCCGAGCGAGCAGTACTTC
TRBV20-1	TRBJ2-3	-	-	CSAGYRDSRSDTQYF	TGCAGTGCTGGGTACAGGGATAGTCGTTCAGATACGCAGTATTTT
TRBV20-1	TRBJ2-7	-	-	CSARDLGRGYEQYF	TGCAGTGCTAGAGATCTCGGCAGGGGCTACGAGCAGTACTTC
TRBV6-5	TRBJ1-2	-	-	CASSQLRGGGGYTF	TGTGCCAGCAGTCAGCTCCGGGGGGGAGGTGGCTACACCTTC
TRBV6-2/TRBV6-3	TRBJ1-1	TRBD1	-	CASSSWTGTRGTEAFF	TGTGCCAGCAGTTCCTGGACAGGTACGAGGGGCACTGAAGCTTTCTTT
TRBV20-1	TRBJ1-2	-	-	CSAPTGHSGYTF	TGCAGTGCTCCTACCGGCCATTCGGGCTACACCTTC
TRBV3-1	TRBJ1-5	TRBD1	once	CASSQGQESYQPQHF	TGTGCCAGCAGCCAGGGACAGGAATCGTATCAGCCCCAGCATTTT
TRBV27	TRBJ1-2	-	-	CASSAPWGGGYTF	TGTGCCAGCAGTGCCCCTTGGGGGGGTGGCTACACCTTC
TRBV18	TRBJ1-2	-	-	CASSPGAYYGYTF	TGTGCCAGCTCACCTGGGGCCTACTATGGCTACACCTTC
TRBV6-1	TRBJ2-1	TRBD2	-	CASSPRRGGEQFF	TGTGCCAGCAGTCCTCGGAGGGGAGGGGAGCAGTTCTTC
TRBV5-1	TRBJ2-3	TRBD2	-	CASSPAPFAGGTDTQYF	TGCGCCAGCAGCCCCGCACCTTTTGCGGGGGGCACAGATACGCAGTATTTT
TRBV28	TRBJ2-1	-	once	CAGGTWDEQFF	TGTGCCGGTGGGACGTGGGATGAGCAGTTCTTC
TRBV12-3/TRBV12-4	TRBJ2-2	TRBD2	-	CASTLLAGVLGGELFF	TGTGCCAGCACCCTCCTAGCGGGAGTATTGGGCGGGGAGCTGTTTTTT
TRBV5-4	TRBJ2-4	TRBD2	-	CASNHGGENIQYF	TGTGCCAGCAACCACGGGGGGGAAAACATTCAGTACTTC
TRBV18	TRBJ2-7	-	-	CASSPSGQIREQYF	TGTGCCAGCTCACCGTCCGGACAGATTCGCGAGCAGTACTTC
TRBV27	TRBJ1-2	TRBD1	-	CASSDTGVGGYTF	TGTGCCAGCAGTGATACAGGGGTGGGGGGCTACACCTTC
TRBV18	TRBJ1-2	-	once	CASSPSRGLNYGYTF	TGTGCCAGCTCACCCTCCCGGGGACTGAACTATGGCTACACCTTC
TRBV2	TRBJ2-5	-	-	CASSVVGYQETQYF	TGTGCCAGCAGTGTGGTAGGATACCAAGAGACCCAGTACTTC
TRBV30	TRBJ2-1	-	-	CAWSGQRLDNEQFF	TGTGCCTGGAGTGGGCAGCGCCTGGACAATGAGCAGTTCTTC
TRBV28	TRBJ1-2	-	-	CASSQAGYTF	TGTGCCAGCAGTCAAGCGGGCTACACCTTC
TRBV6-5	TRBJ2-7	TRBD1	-	CASSFSGQGLNEQYF	TGTGCCAGCAGTTTTTCGGGACAGGGTTTAAACGAGCAGTACTTC
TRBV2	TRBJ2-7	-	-	CASSISDFVKQYF	TGTGCCAGCAGTATTTCGGACTTTGTTAAGCAGTACTTC
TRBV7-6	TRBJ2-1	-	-	CASSPGDGGTGF	TGTGCCAGCAGCCCAGGCGACGGCGGCACGGGATTC
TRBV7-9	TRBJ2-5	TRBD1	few	CASSSTGVGETQYF	TGTGCCAGCAGCTCTACAGGGGTGGGGGAGACCCAGTACTTC
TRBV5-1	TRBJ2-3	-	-	CASSLELGGNTDTQYF	TGCGCCAGCAGCTTGGAACTAGGAGGAAATACAGATACGCAGTATTTT
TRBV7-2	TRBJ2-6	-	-	CASSLMGPTLSGANVLTF	TGTGCCAGCAGCTTGATGGGGCCAACCCTCTCTGGGGCCAACGTCCTGACTTTC
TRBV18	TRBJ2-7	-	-	CASSPEGGEQYF	TGTGCCAGCTCACCCGAGGGCGGCGAGCAGTACTTC
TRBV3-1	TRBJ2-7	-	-	CASSQLKGTGGYEQYF	TGTGCCAGCAGCCAGCTTAAGGGCACAGGTGGCTACGAGCAGTACTTC
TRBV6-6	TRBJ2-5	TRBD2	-	CASGTSGETQYF	TGTGCCAGCGGCACTAGCGGAGAGACCCAGTACTTC
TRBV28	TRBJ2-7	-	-	CASSTYYEQYF	TGTGCCAGCAGTACTTACTACGAGCAGTACTTC
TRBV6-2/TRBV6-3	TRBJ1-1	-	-	CASSWQELTEAFF	TGTGCCAGCAGTTGGCAGGAACTGACTGAAGCTTTCTTT